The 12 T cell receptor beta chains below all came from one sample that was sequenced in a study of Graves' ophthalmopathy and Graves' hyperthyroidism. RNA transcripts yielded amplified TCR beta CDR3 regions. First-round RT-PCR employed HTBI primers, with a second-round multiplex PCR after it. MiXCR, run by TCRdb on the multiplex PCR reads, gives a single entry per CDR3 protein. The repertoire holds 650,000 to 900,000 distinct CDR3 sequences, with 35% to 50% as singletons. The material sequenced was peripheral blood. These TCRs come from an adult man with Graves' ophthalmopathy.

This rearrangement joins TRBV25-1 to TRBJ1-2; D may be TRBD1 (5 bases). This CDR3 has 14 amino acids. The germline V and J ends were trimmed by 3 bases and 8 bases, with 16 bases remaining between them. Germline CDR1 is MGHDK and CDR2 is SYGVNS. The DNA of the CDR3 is TGTGCCAGCAGTGATAGTGCCGGGGGGGTAGGCTACACCTTC. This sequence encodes CASSDSAGGVGYTF.

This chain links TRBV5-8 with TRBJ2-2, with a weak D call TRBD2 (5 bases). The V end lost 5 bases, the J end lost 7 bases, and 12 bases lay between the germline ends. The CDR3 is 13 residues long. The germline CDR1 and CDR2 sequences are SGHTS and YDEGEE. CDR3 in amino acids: CASSLPRGGELFF. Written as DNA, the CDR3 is TGTGCCAGCAGTTTACCACGGGGCGGGGAGCTGTTTTTT. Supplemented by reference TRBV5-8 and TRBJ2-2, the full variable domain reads EAGVTQSPTHLIKTRGQQATLRCSPISGHTSVYWYQQALGLGLQFLLWYDEGEERNRGNFPPRFSGRQFPNYSSELNVNALELEDSALYLCASSLPRGGELFFGEGSRLTVL.

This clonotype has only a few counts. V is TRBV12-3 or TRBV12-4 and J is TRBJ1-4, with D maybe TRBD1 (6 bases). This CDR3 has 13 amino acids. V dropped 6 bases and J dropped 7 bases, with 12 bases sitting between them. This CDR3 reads CASSYREGEKLFF. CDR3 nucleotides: TGTGCCAGCAGCTACAGGGAGGGTGAAAAACTGTTTTTT.

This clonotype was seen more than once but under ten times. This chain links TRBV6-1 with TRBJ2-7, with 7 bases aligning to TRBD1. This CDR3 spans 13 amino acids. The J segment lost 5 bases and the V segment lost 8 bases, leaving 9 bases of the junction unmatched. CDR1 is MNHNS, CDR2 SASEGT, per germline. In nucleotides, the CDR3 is TGTGCCAGCCAGACAGGGTTCGGAAACGAGCAGTACTTC. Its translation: CASQTGFGNEQYF.

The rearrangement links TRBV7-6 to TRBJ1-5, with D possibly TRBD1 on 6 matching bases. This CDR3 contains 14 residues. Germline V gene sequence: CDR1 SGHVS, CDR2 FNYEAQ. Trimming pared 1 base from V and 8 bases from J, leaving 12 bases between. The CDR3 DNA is TGTGCCAGCAGCTTAGGAACAGGGACCGAGCCCCAGCATTTT. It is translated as CASSLGTGTEPQHF. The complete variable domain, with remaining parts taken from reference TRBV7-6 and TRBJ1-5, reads GAGVSQSPRYKVTKRGQDVALRCDPISGHVSLYWYRQALGQGPEFLTYFNYEAQQDKSGLPNDRFSAERPEGSISTLTIQRTEQRDSAMYRCASSLGTGTEPQHFGDGTRLSIL.

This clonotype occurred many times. This CDR3 is CASSLSRTSGTLHF. The CDR3 DNA sequence: TGTGCCAGCAGCTTATCAAGGACCTCAGGCACCCTCCACTTT. The rearrangement uses TRBV7-9 and TRBJ1-6; no clear D. The CDR3 runs 14 residues. Germline V gives CDR1 SEHNR, CDR2 FQNEAQ (reference sequence). Trimming took off 2 bases at V and 14 bases at J, with 16 bases between the two ends.

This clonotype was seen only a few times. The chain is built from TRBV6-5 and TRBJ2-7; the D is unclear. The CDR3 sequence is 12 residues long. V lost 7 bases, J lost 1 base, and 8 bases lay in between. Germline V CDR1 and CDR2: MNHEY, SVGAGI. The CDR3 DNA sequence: TGTGCCAGCATTAAAGGTTCCTACGAGCAGTACTTC. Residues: CASIKGSYEQYF.

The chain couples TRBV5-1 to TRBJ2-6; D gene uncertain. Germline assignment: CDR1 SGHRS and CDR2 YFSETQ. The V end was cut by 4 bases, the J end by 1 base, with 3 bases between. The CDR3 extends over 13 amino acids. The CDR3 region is CASSISGANVLTF. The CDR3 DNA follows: TGCGCCAGCAGCATTTCTGGGGCCAACGTCCTGACTTTC.

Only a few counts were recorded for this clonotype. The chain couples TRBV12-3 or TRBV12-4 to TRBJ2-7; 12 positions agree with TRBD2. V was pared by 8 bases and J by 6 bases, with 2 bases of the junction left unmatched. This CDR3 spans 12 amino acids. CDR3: CASGLAGLEQYF. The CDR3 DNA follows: TGTGCCAGCGGACTAGCGGGGCTCGAGCAGTACTTC.

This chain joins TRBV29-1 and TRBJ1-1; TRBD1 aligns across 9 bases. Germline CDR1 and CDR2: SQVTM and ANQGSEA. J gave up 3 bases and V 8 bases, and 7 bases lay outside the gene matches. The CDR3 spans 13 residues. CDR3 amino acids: CSSWDRVYTEAFF. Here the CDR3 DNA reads TGCAGCAGTTGGGACAGGGTCTACACTGAAGCTTTCTTT.

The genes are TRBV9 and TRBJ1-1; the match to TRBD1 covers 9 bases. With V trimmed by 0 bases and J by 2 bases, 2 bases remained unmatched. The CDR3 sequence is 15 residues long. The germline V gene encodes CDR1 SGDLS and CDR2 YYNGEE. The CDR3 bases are TGTGCCAGCAGCGTAGGGGACAGGGCAAACACTGAAGCTTTCTTT. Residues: CASSVGDRANTEAFF.

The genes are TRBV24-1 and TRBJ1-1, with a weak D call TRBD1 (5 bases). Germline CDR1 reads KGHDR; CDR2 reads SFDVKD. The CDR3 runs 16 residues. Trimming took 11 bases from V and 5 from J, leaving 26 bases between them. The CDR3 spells CASGSSLGASLTEAFF. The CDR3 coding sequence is TGTGCCAGCGGTAGTTCGTTAGGGGCGTCGCTGACTGAAGCTTTCTTT.